This T cell receptor (beta chain) was sequenced for a study of response to subunit inactivated influenza vaccine. TCRdb re-derived calls from the RT-PCR reads in MiXCR, one entry per CDR3 protein. The data show about 570,000 distinct CDR3 sequences, with about 10% seen just once and approximately 10% held by the top ten. Germline-derived CDR1 and CDR2 are MNHEY and SMNVEV (reference sequence). After removal of 0 bases from V and 2 bases from J, the junction contained 1 base not matched to a gene. The CDR3 is 15 residues long. This clonotype was seen a few times. These sequences were also reported in another study, on T cells expressing NK-cell markers. That report notes: In generating TCR beta cDNA, 5'RACE template switching with UMIs was used. Sorted CD3+CD56-NKG2C+, CD3+CD56+NKG2C- and CD3+CD56+NKG2C+ T cells were the source of the TCR beta repertoires. CD8+ T cells in six donors included dominant NKG2C+ clonotypes at about 1.0-8%. The same clonotypes also predominated in the CD3+CD56-NKG2C+ fraction of a handful of donors.

This sequence was found in a man aged 45-65 years who received an inactivated influenza vaccine. The sequences come from PBMCs from blood, collected on the day of vaccination. The V gene is TRBV27, the J gene TRBJ2-7, with TRBD2 matching over 10 bases. The CDR3 reads CASSLSLAGAYEQYF. DNA for the CDR3: TGTGCCAGCAGTTTATCGCTAGCGGGGGCCTACGAGCAGTACTTC.